This T cell receptor beta chain emerged from a study of T cells after yellow fever vaccination. As to this clonotype: The antigen remains undetermined.

TCRdb reprocessed the 5' RACE reads with MiXCR, giving one entry per CDR3 protein. The repertoire consists of 310,000 or so distinct CDR3 sequences, with approximately 7% occurring once and the leading ten covering 15% to 20%. CDR3 size: 17 residues. Germline CDR1 is MDHEN and CDR2 is SYDVKM. V dropped 6 bases and J dropped 1 base, with 22 bases sitting between them. General study findings and limits: Detected again after the booster were most primary-vaccination clones, at 96% CD4 and around 91% CD8.

The source of this sequence is a man aged 18 to 35 who received the YFV17D yellow fever vaccine. The sequenced sample was PBMCs, obtained more than 40 days after the first yellow fever vaccination. This chain uses TRBV28 with TRBJ2-7; D possibly corresponds to TRBD1 (7 bases). Here the CDR3 DNA reads TGTGCCAGCAGACACCTCGAGGAGGGGGCGAAATCCTACGAGCAGTACGTC. Its translation is CASRHLEEGAKSYEQYV.